This TCR beta chain is drawn from a study of Graves' ophthalmopathy and Graves' hyperthyroidism. The overall study: The term stable hyperthyroidism indicated an absence of ophthalmopathy within 18 months of follow-up.

The authors enrolled newly diagnosed hyperthyroidism patients aged 18 to 65 with under 2 months' duration. Physicians reached a diagnosis by relying on clinical symptoms, serum thyroxine, TRAb, thyroid ultrasound and orbital computed tomography. As the template, RNA transcripts were used to amplify TCR beta CDR3 regions. HTBI primers primed a first-round RT-PCR, and a second-round multiplex PCR followed. TCRdb re-analysed the multiplex PCR reads in MiXCR, keeping a single row per CDR3 protein. The sample lists about 550,000 distinct CDR3 sequences, about 40% occurring once. From germline, CDR1 is ENHRY and CDR2 SYGVKD. Between the trimmed V and J ends, which lost 2 bases and 2 bases, there was a span of 5 bases. The CDR3 has 13 amino acids.

V usage is TRBV10-3 and J usage is TRBJ2-3, with D perhaps matching TRBD1 (5 bases). This TCR came from an adult man with Graves' hyperthyroidism. Source material: peripheral blood or thyroid tissue (not recorded which). The CDR3 nucleotides are TGTGCCATCAGTGAGGGGGCCACAGATACGCAGTATTTT. Amino acids: CAISEGATDTQYF.